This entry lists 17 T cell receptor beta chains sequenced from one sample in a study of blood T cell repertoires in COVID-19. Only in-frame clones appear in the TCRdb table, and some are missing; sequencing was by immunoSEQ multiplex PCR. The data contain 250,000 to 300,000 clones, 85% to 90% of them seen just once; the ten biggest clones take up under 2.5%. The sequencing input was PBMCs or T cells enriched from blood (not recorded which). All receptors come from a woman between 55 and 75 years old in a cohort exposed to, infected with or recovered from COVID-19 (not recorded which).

The CDR3 nucleotides read TGTGCCAGCAGTTCAGGACTAGCGGGACGGTCAGATACGCAGTATTTT. Translating it yields CASSSGLAGRSDTQYF. The gene calls are TRBV5-4 and TRBJ2-3, with 12 bases lining up with TRBD2. The V segment lost 5 bases and the J segment 4 bases; nucleotides outside the gene matches: 8. This CDR3 is built from 16 residues. Germline V gene sequence: CDR1 SGHNT, CDR2 YYREEE (reference sequence).

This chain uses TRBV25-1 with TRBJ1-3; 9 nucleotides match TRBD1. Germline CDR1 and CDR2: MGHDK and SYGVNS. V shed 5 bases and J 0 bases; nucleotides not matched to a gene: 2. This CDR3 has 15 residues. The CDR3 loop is CASSRTGVSGNTIYF. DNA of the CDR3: TGTGCCAGCAGTCGGACAGGGGTCTCTGGAAACACCATATATTTT.

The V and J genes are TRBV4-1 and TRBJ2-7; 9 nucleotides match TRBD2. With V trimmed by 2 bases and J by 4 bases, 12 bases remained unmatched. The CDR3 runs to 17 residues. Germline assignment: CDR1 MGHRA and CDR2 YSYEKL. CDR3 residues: CASSQPLSGRGGYEQYF. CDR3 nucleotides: TGCGCCAGCAGCCAACCACTTAGCGGGAGAGGGGGGTACGAGCAGTACTTC.

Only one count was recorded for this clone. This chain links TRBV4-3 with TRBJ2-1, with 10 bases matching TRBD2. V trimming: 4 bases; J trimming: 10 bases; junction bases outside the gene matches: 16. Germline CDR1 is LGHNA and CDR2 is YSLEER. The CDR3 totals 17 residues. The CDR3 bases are TGCGCCAGCAGCCCACACGGGACTAGCGCCTGGGGCATGGAGCAGTTCTTC. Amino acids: CASSPHGTSAWGMEQFF.

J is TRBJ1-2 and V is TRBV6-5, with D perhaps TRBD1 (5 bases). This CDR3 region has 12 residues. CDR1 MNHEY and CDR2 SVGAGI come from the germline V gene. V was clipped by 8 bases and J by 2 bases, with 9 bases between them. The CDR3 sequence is CASGGKNYGYTF. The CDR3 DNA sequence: TGTGCCAGCGGGGGGAAGAACTATGGCTACACCTTC.

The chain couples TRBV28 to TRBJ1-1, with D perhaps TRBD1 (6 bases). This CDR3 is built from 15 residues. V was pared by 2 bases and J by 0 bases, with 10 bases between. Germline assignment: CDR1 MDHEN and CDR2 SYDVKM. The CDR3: CASSLRQGMNTEAFF. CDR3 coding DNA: TGTGCCAGCAGTTTAAGGCAGGGGATGAACACTGAAGCTTTCTTT. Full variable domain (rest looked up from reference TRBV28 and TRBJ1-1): DVKVTQSSRYLVKRTGEKVFLECVQDMDHENMFWYRQDPGLGLRLIYFSYDVKMKEKGDIPEGYSVSREKKERFSLILESASTNQTSMYLCASSLRQGMNTEAFFGQGTRLTVV.

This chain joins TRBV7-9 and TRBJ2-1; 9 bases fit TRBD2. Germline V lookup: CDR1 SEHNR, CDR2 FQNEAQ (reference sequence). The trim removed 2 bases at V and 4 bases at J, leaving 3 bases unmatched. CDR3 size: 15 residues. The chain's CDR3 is CASSLIAGVYNEQFF. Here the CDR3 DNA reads TGTGCCAGCAGCTTAATAGCGGGAGTTTACAATGAGCAGTTCTTC.

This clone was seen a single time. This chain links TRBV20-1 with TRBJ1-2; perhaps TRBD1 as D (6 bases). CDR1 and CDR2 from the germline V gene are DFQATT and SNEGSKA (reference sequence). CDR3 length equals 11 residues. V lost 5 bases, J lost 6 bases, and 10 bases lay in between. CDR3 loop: CSAPRTDGYTF. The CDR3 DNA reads TGCAGTGCTCCGCGGACAGATGGCTACACCTTC.

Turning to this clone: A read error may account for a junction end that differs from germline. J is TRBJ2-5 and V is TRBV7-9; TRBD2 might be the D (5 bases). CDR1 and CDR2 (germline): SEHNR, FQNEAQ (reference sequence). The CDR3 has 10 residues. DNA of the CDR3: TGTGCCAGCGGCAACGAGGCAGCGGACTTC. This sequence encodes CASGNEAADF. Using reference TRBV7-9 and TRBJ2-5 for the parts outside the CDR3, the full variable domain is DTGVSQNPRHKITKRGQNVTFRCDPISEHNRLYWYRQTLGQGPEFLTYFQNEAQLEKSRLLSDRFSAERPKGSFSTLEIQRTEQGDSAMYLCASGNEAADFGPGTRLLVL.

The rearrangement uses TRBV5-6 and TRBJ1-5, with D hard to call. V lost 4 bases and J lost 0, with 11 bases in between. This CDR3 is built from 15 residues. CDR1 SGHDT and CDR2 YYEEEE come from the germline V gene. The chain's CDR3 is CASSPGNYSNQPQHF. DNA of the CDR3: TGTGCCAGCAGCCCGGGGAATTATAGCAATCAGCCCCAGCATTTT.

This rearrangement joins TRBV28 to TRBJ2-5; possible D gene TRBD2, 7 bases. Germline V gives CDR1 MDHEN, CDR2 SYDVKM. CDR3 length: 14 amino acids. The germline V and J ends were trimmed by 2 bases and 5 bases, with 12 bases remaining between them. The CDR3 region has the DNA TGTGCCAGCAGTTTAGGGGGGGCAGGGGAGACCCAGTACTTC. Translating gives CASSLGGAGETQYF.

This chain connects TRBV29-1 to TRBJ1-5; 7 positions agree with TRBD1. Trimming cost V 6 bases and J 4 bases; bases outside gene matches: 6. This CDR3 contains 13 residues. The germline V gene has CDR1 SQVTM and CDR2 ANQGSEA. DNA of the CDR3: TGCAGCGTGGCCCGGGACAGAAATCAGCCCCAGCATTTT. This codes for CSVARDRNQPQHF. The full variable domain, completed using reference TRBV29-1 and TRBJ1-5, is SAVISQKPSRDICQRGTSLTIQCQVDSQVTMMFWYRQQPGQSLTLIATANQGSEATYESGFVIDKFPISRPNLTFSTLTVSNMSPEDSSIYLCSVARDRNQPQHFGDGTRLSIL.

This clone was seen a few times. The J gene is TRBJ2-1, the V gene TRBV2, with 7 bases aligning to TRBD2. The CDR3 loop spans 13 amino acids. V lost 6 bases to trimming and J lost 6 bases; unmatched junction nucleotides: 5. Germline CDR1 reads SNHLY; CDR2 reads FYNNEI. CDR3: CASRETSRNEQFF. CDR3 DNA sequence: TGTGCCAGCAGGGAGACTAGCCGCAATGAGCAGTTCTTC. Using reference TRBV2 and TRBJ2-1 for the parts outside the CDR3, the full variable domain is EPEVTQTPSHQVTQMGQEVILRCVPISNHLYFYWYRQILGQKVEFLVSFYNNEISEKSEIFDDQFSVERPDGSNFTLKIRSTKLEDSAMYFCASRETSRNEQFFGPGTRLTVL.

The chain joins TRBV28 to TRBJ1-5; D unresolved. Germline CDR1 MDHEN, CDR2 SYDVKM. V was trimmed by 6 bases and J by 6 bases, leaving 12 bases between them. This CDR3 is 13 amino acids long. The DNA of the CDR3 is TGTGCCAGCAGCCCTCCCCCCCCTCAGCCCCAGCATTTT. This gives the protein CASSPPPPQPQHF. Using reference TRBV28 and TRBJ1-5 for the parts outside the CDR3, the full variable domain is DVKVTQSSRYLVKRTGEKVFLECVQDMDHENMFWYRQDPGLGLRLIYFSYDVKMKEKGDIPEGYSVSREKKERFSLILESASTNQTSMYLCASSPPPPQPQHFGDGTRLSIL.

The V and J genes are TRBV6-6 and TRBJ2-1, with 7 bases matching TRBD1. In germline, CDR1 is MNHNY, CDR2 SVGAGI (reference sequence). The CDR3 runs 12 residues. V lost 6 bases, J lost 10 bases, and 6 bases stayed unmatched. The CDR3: CASSLDRDEQFF. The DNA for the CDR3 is TGTGCCAGCAGCCTTGACAGGGACGAGCAGTTCTTC.

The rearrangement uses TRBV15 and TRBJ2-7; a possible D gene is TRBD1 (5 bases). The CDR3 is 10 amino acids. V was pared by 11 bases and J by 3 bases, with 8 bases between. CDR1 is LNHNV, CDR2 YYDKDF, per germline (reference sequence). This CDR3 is CAGQGYEQYF. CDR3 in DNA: TGTGCCGGGCAGGGCTACGAGCAGTACTTC.

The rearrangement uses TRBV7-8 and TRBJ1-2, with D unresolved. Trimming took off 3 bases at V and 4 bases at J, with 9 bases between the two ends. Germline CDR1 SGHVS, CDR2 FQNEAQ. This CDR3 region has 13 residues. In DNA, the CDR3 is TGTGCCAGCAGCTTTCCAGCGAGCTATGGCTACACCTTC. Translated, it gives CASSFPASYGYTF.